The 17 T cell receptor beta chains below come from one sample, sequenced in a study of metastatic and nonmetastatic thyroid tumors. TCRdb re-analyzed the PCR reads through MiXCR. The sample lists roughly 20,000 clones, 22% occurring once. Each patient went into thyroid surgery without having received any treatment. Material for sequencing was tumor tissue. These receptors were collected from a male donor with papillary thyroid cancer or a benign thyroid nodule (not recorded which). Some clones in this sample may be carry-over from other donors' samples.

This clone was recorded many times. The chain uses TRBV5-1 and TRBJ2-6; 9 positions match TRBD1. Germline assignment: CDR1 SGHRS and CDR2 YFSETQ. J lost 0 bases, V lost 9 bases, and 13 bases had no gene match. The CDR3 totals 18 residues. The CDR3 here is CATSGQGPRSSGANVLTF. The DNA of the CDR3 is TGCGCCACCTCGGGACAGGGTCCCAGAAGCTCTGGGGCCAACGTCCTGACTTTC.

CDR3: CASSNLQGNTEAFF. CDR3 nucleotide sequence: TGTGCCAGCAGTAATTTACAGGGAAACACTGAAGCTTTCTTT. V and J are TRBV12-3 or TRBV12-4 and TRBJ1-1; a possible D gene is TRBD1 (6 bases). The CDR3 spans 14 residues. V was clipped by 5 bases and J by 2 bases, with 12 bases between them.

This clone was observed many times. Other DNA sequences in the same sample also yield this CDR3. The chain recombines TRBV28 with TRBJ1-2; 7 bases align to TRBD1. CDR1 and CDR2 (germline): MDHEN, SYDVKM. With 4 bases clipped from V and 2 bases from J, the junction kept 7 bases outside the gene matches. The CDR3 covers 15 residues. The CDR3 DNA follows: TGTGCCAGCAGTTGGACGACAGGGCGAAACTATGGCTACACCTTC. As protein: CASSWTTGRNYGYTF.

This clone is labeled as large (0.1 to 1%). CDR3 residues: CASSLDSSGNTIYF. The CDR3 DNA reads TGTGCCAGCAGCTTAGACAGCTCTGGAAACACCATATATTTT. The V gene is TRBV7-8, the J gene TRBJ1-3; D not resolved. Germline loops: CDR1 SGHVS, CDR2 FQNEAQ. V was shortened by 1 base and J by 0 bases, with 4 bases between the two germline ends. CDR3 length: 14 residues.

The chain joins TRBV7-6 to TRBJ2-5; no firm D call. This CDR3 has 16 residues. Germline CDR1 SGHVS, CDR2 FNYEAQ. V was cut by 1 base and J by 4 bases, with 16 bases left in between. The DNA of the CDR3 is TGTGCCAGCAGCTTAGTTGCTGGCGGTGTGGGAGAGACCCAGTACTTC. It is translated as CASSLVAGGVGETQYF.

This clone showed up many times. This rearrangement joins TRBV9 to TRBJ1-6, with TRBD1 matching 7 bases. Germline V CDR1 and CDR2: SGDLS, YYNGEE. The ends lost 0 bases at V and 7 bases at J; junction bases unmatched: 4. The CDR3 length is 15 residues. The CDR3: CASSVGQGGNSPLHF. The CDR3 DNA sequence: TGTGCCAGCAGCGTAGGGCAGGGGGGAAATTCACCCCTCCACTTT. Full variable domain (rest looked up from reference TRBV9 and TRBJ1-6): DSGVTQTPKHLITATGQRVTLRCSPRSGDLSVYWYQQSLDQGLQFLIQYYNGEERAKGNILERFSAQQFPDLHSELNLSSLELGDSALYFCASSVGQGGNSPLHFGNGTRLTVT.

This clone appeared many times. This could be a read error, since a much larger clone is one nucleotide away. This specimen includes other DNA sequences encoding the same CDR3. The chain links TRBV11-3 to TRBJ2-2; TRBD1 matches 10 bases. The CDR3 spans 14 residues. Germline V gene sequence: CDR1 SGHNT, CDR2 YENEEA. The CDR3 is CASSSGTGVGELFF. In DNA form, the CDR3 reads TGTGCTAGCAGCTCCGGGACAGGGGTTGGGGAGCTGTTTTTT.

Turning to this clone: Compared with germline, one end of the junction differs, possibly owing to a read error. CDR3 DNA sequence: TGTGCCAGCAGTGAAAAAGGAAGCTCCTACAAGCAGTACTTC. Protein sequence: CASSEKGSSYKQYF. This chain uses TRBV6-1 with TRBJ2-7; D unclear. This CDR3 spans 14 amino acids. Germline lookup yields CDR1 MNHNS and CDR2 SASEGT.

This clone rates as large (0.1 to 1%). The chain links TRBV10-1 to TRBJ2-7; 8 nucleotides line up with TRBD2. The ends lost 6 bases at V and 5 bases at J; junction bases unmatched: 21. The CDR3 contains 18 residues. The germline CDR1 and CDR2 sequences are WNHNN and SYGVQD (reference sequence). The CDR3 reads CASRSAGAVFFFRDEQYF. The CDR3 DNA is TGCGCCAGCAGGTCAGCGGGAGCCGTTTTCTTTTTTCGTGACGAGCAGTACTTC.

This clone was found many times. The genes are TRBV6-1 and TRBJ2-7; tentative D call: TRBD2 (6 bases). The CDR3 totals 14 residues. V was pared by 8 bases and J by 5 bases, with 19 bases between. Germline V gene data show CDR1 as MNHNS and CDR2 as SASEGT. The CDR3 DNA is TGTGCCAGCCGGGACGGAGGGGAGAGTCACGAGCAGTACTTC. Translating gives CASRDGGESHEQYF.

This clone was seen a handful of times. Mismatch with germline at one junction end may stem from a read error. The rearrangement links TRBV27 to TRBJ2-1, with D possibly TRBD2 on 5 matching bases. Germline CDR1 reads MNHEY; CDR2 reads SMNVEV (reference sequence). The CDR3 contains 17 residues. The DNA of the CDR3 is TGTGCCGGCAGTTTGCTGACTATCGGGAACTCCTACAATGAGCAGTTCTTC. Its protein is CAGSLLTIGNSYNEQFF.

The rearrangement joins TRBV4-2 to TRBJ2-1; TRBD1 matches 9 bases. This CDR3 region has 13 residues. Trimming cost V 8 bases and J 4 bases; bases outside gene matches: 3. CDR1 is LGHNA, CDR2 YNFKEQ, per germline. DNA for the CDR3: TGTGCCAGCGCTGGGACAGGGTACAATGAGCAGTTCTTC. Translated: CASAGTGYNEQFF.

The chain uses TRBV7-9 and TRBJ2-1, with D possibly being TRBD2 (5 bases). Germline V gene sequence: CDR1 SEHNR, CDR2 FQNEAQ (reference sequence). The CDR3 has 13 amino acids. Trimming removed 6 bases from V and 2 bases from J, with 8 bases in between. In nucleotides, the CDR3 is TGTGCCAGCAGGCATAGCGCCTACAATGAGCAGTTCTTC. Amino acids: CASRHSAYNEQFF.

This clone occurred many times. CDR3 in amino acids: CSASEREWETQYF. The DNA of the CDR3 is TGCAGTGCTAGTGAGCGGGAGTGGGAGACCCAGTACTTC. This chain connects TRBV20-1 to TRBJ2-5; 8 positions agree with TRBD2. Germline assignment: CDR1 DFQATT and CDR2 SNEGSKA (reference sequence). V trimming: 3 bases; J trimming: 5 bases; junction bases outside the gene matches: 5. This CDR3 spans 13 amino acids.

A word on this clone: Given a much more abundant clone one base away, this may be a read error. The J gene is TRBJ2-2, the V gene TRBV29-1, with 10 bases that match TRBD2. This CDR3 contains 15 residues. Germline V CDR1 and CDR2: SQVTM, ANQGSEA. J lost 2 bases, V lost 5 bases, and 5 bases had no gene match. Here the CDR3 DNA reads TGCAGCGTTTCCGGGACTAGCGTTAACACCGGGGAGCTGTTTTTT. Residues: CSVSGTSVNTGELFF.

Concerning this clone: Likely a read error: the CDR3 ends without its conserved phenylalanine or tryptophan. J is TRBJ2-2 and V is TRBV6-4, with TRBD1 matching 9 bases. CDR3 size: 14 residues. The germline V gene encodes CDR1 MRHNA and CDR2 SNTAGT. With V trimmed by 2 bases and J by 6 bases, 1 base remained unmatched. In DNA, the CDR3 is TGTGCCAGCAGTGACGGACAGGGGTCCGGGGAGCTGTTTATT. It codes for CASSDGQGSGELFI.

This clone was counted ten times or more. The V call is TRBV27, the J call TRBJ2-1; TRBD2 matches at 9 bases. V shed 7 bases, J shed 5 bases, and the junction held 9 bases outside the gene matches. The length of the CDR3 is 15 residues. Germline CDR1 is MNHEY and CDR2 is SMNVEV (reference sequence). CDR3 sequence: CASKKASGVHNEQFF. Written as DNA, the CDR3 is TGTGCCAGCAAAAAAGCTAGCGGGGTACACAATGAGCAGTTCTTC.